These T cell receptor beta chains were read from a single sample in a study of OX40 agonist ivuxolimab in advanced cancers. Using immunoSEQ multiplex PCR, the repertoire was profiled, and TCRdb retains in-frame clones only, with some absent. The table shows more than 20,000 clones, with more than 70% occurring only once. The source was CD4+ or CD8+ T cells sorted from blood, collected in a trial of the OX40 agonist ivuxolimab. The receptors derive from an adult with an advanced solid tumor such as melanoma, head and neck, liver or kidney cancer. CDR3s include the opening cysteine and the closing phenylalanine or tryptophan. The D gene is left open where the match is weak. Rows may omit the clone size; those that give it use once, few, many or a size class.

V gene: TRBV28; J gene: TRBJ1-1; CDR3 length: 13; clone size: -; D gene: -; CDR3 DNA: TGTGCCAGCAGGCTACAGGGGAACACTGAAGCTTTCTTT; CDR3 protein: CASRLQGNTEAFF
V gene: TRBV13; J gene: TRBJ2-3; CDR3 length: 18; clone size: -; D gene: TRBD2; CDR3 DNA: TGTGCCAGCAGCTCCGTTAGCGGGGGAGGAACTAGCACAGATACGCAGTATTTT; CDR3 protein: CASSSVSGGGTSTDTQYF
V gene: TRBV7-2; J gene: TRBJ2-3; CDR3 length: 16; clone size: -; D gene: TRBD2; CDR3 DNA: TGTGCCAGCAGCGGGGAGCGGGGGAGATTCACAGATACGCAGTATTTT; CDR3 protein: CASSGERGRFTDTQYF
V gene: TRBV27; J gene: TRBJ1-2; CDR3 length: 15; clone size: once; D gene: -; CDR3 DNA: TGTGCCAGCACTCCCGGGGTGCCTCCTAACTATGGCTACACCTTC; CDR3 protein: CASTPGVPPNYGYTF
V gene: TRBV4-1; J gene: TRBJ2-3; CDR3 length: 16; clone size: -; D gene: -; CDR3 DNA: TGCGCCAGCAGCCAACCCGGGACGTTTAGCACAGATACGCAGTATTTT; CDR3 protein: CASSQPGTFSTDTQYF
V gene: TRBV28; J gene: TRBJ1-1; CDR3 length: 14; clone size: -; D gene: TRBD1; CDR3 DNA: TGTGCCAGCACTAAGACAGGGAAGTACACTGAAGCTTTCTTT; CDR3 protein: CASTKTGKYTEAFF
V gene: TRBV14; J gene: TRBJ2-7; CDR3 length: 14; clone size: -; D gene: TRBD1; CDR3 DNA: TGTGCCAGCAGCCAAGGGCAGGGGGCCTACGAGCAGTACTTC; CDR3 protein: CASSQGQGAYEQYF
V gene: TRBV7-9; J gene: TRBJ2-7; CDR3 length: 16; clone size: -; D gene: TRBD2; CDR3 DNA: TGTGCCAGCAGCCTAAGCCGGACTAGCGGGGGTCCAGAGCAGTACTTC; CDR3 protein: CASSLSRTSGGPEQYF
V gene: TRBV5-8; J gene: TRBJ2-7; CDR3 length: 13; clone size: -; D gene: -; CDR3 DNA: TGTGCCAGCAGCCGAAATAGGCGCGACGAGCAGTACTTC; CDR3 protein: CASSRNRRDEQYF
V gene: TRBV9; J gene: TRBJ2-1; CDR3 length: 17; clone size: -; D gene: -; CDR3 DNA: TGTGCCAGCAGCGTAGGACGTTGGGGTGGATCCTACAATGAGCAGTTCTTC; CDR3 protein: CASSVGRWGGSYNEQFF
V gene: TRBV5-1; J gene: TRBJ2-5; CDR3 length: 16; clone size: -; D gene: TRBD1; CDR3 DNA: TGCGCCAGCAGCTTGGTGCCGGGACAGAAAGAAGAGACCCAGTACTTC; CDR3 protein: CASSLVPGQKEETQYF
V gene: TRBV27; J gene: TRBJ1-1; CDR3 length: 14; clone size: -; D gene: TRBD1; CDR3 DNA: TGTGCCAGCAGTTTAACAGGGGTGAACACTGAAGCTTTCTTT; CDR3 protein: CASSLTGVNTEAFF
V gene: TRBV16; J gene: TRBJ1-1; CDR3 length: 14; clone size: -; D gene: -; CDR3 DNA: TGTGCCAGCAGCCACGGGACACCGAACACTGAAGCTTTCTTT; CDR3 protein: CASSHGTPNTEAFF
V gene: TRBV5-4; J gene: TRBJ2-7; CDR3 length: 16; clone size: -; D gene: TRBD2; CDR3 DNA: TGTGCCAGCAGCTGGGGGACTAGCGGGGGCGTTTACGAGCAGTACTTC; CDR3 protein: CASSWGTSGGVYEQYF
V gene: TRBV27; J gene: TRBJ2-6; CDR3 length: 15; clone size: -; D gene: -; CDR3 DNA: TGTGCCAGCAGTCCGACAGTTTCTGGGGCCAACGTCCTGACTTTC; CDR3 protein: CASSPTVSGANVLTF
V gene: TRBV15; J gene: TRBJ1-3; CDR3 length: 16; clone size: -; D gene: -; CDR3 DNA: TGTGCCACCAGCAGAGGTGGGGGGCAGGACGGAAACACCATATATTTT; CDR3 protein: CATSRGGGQDGNTIYF
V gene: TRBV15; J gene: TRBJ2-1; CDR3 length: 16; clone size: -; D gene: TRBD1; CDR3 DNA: TGTGCCACCAGCAGAGGCGGGGACAGGGGGTACAATGAGCAGTTCTTC; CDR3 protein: CATSRGGDRGYNEQFF
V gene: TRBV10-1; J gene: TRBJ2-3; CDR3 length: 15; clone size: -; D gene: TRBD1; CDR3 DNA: TGCGCCAGCAGTGACCCGACAGGGTGGGTGGATACGCAGTATTTT; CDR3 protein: CASSDPTGWVDTQYF
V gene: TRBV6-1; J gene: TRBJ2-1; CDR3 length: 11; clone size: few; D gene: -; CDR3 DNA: TGTGCCAGCAAAGTACCCAATGAGCAGTTCTTC; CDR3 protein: CASKVPNEQFF
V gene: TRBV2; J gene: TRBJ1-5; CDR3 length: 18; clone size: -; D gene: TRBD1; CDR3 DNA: TGTGCCAGCAGTGAAAACAGGGGGCTGGTCCTTGGGAATCAGCCCCAGCATTTT; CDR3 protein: CASSENRGLVLGNQPQHF
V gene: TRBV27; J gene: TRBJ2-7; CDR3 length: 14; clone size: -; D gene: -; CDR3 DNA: TGTGCCAGCAGTTTAAACAGTTTTTCCTACGAGCAGTACTTC; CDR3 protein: CASSLNSFSYEQYF
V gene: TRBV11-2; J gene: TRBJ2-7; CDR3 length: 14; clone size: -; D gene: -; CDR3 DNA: TGTGCCAGCAGCCCGACCCAGGGGCCATACGAGCAGTACTTC; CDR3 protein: CASSPTQGPYEQYF
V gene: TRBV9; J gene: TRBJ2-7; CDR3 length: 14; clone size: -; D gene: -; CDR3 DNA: TGTGCCAGCAGCGTAGGTCCCCCGGGCTACGAGCAGTACTTC; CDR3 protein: CASSVGPPGYEQYF
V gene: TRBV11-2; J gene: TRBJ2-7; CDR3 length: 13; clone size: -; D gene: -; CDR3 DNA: TGTGCCAGCAGCTCAACGGTGGGGGGCGAGCAGTACTTC; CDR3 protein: CASSSTVGGEQYF
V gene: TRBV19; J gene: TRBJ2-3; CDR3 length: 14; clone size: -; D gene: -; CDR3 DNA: TGTGCCAGTAGTGAGTCAGGGGGCACAGATACGCAGTATTTT; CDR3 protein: CASSESGGTDTQYF
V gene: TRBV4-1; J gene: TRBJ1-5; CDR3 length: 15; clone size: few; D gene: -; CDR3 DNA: TGCGCCAGCAGCCAAGAAAGTGGGTACGCTCAGCCCCAGCATTTT; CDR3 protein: CASSQESGYAQPQHF
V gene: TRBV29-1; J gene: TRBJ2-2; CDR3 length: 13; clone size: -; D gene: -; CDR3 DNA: TGCAGTATAACAGCTTCGAACACCGGGGAGCTGTTTTTT; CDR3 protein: CSITASNTGELFF
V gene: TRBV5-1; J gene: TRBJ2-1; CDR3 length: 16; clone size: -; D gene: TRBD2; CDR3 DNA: TGCGCCAGCAGCTTTCCTAGCGGGGGGTCCTACAATGAGCAGTTCTTC; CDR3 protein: CASSFPSGGSYNEQFF
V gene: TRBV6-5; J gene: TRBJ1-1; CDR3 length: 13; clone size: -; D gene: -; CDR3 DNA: TGTGCCAGCAGCCTCGGAAGGGGCGGTGAAGCTTTCTTT; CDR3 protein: CASSLGRGGEAFF
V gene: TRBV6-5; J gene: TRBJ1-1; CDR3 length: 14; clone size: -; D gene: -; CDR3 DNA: TGTGCCAGCAGTCTAAGTATCGGGATTGCTGAAGCTTTCTTT; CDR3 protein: CASSLSIGIAEAFF
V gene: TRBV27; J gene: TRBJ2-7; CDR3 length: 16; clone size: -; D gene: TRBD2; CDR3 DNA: TGTGCCAGCAGTTTATCAAGGGGACTAGACTACTACGAGCAGTACTTC; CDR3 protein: CASSLSRGLDYYEQYF
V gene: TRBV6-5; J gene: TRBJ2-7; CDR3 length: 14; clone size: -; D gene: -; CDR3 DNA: TGTGCCAGCAGTTCAGGCCGGGCTACCTACGAGCAGTACTTC; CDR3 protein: CASSSGRATYEQYF
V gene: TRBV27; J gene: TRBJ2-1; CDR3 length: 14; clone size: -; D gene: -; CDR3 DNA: TGTGCCAGCAGTTGGGGTATCTCCTACAATGAGCAGTTCTTC; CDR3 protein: CASSWGISYNEQFF
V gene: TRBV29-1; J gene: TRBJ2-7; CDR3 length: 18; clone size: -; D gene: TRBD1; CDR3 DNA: TGCAGCGTTGAAGATCCAGAGTTAGTAAGGGGGCAACCCTACGAGCAGTACTTC; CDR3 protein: CSVEDPELVRGQPYEQYF
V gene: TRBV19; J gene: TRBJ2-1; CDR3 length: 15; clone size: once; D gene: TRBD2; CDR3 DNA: TGTGCCAGTAGTCCGTCGGCGGGGGCCTACAATGAGCAGTTCTTC; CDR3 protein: CASSPSAGAYNEQFF
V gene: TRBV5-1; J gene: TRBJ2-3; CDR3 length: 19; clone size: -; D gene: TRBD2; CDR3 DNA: TGCGCCAGCAGCTTTGGAGCGGGGGGCCCGACCTATAGCACAGATACGCAGTATTTT; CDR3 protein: CASSFGAGGPTYSTDTQYF
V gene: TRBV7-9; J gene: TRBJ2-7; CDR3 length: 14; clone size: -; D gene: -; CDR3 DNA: TGTGCCAGCAGCCCTACAGGGTGGAACTACGAGCAGTACTTC; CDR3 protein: CASSPTGWNYEQYF
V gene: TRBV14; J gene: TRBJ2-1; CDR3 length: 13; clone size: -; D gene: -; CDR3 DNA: TGTGCCAGCAGCCCGGGGACATACAATGAGCAGTTCTTC; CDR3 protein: CASSPGTYNEQFF
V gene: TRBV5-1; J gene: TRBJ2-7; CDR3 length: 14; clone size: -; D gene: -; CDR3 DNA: TGCGCCAGCAGCTTGCGGCAGGGGACTTACGAGCAGTACTTC; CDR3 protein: CASSLRQGTYEQYF
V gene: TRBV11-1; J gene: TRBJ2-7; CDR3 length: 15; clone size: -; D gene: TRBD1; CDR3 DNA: TGTGCCAGCAGCCCCGGGACAGGGGAAGCCTACGAGCAGTACTTC; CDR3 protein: CASSPGTGEAYEQYF
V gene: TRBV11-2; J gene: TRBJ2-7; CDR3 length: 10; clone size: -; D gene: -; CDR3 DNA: TGTGCCAGCGGGGGGTACGAGCAGTACTTC; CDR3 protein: CASGGYEQYF
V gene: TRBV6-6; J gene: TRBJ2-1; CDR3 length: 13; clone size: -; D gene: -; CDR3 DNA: TGTGCCAGCACGGGAGGGGGCGGGAATGAGCAGTTCTTC; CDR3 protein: CASTGGGGNEQFF
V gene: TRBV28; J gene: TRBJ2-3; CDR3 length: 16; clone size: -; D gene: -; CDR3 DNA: TGTGCCAGCAGTTTTGTTGCGGGGTGGGACACAGATACGCAGTATTTT; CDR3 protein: CASSFVAGWDTDTQYF
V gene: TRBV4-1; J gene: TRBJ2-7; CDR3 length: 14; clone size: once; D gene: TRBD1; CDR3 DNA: TGCGCCAGCAGCCAAGAACAGGGGACCTACGAGCAGTACTTC; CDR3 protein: CASSQEQGTYEQYF
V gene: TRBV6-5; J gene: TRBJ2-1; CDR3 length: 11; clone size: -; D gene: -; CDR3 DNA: TGTGCCAGCAGTTACGTATCCGAGCAGTTCTTC; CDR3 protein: CASSYVSEQFF
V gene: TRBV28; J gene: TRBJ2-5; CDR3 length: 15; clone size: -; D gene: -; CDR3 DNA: TGTGCCAGCATCCCCTCTTGGGCAGTCCAAGAGACCCAGTACTTC; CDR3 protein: CASIPSWAVQETQYF
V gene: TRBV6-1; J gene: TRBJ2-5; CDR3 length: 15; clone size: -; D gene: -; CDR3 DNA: TGTGCCAGCCTCAGGGAAGGGATACTTCAAGAGACCCAGTACTTC; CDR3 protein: CASLREGILQETQYF